This T cell receptor beta chain came from a study of identical twins. Trimming took 0 bases from V and 8 from J, leaving 13 bases between them. The CDR3 length is 14 residues. CDR1 MNHEY and CDR2 SVGAGI come from the germline V gene. One entry per CDR3 protein, called by TCRdb with MiXCR from the 5' RACE reads. This sample has 700,000 or so distinct CDR3 sequences, with 21% found just once. This clonotype was counted ten times or more. The same specimen was also included in a second study, on T cells expressing NK-cell markers.

The chain is built from TRBV6-5 and TRBJ1-2; D unresolved. The sample taken for sequencing was PBMCs. This TCR derives from a woman aged 18-29 years in good health. CDR3 loop: CASSYSLGLGGYTF. CDR3 coding DNA: TGTGCCAGCAGTTACTCGCTAGGTCTGGGCGGCTACACCTTC.